What follows describes a single T cell receptor (beta chain). Sequencing used immunoSEQ multiplex PCR; TCRdb keeps in-frame clones, though not all of them. The sample lists about 120,000 clones, around nine tenths occurring once. The data are from a study of PD-L1 blockade in urothelial cancer. On the study more broadly: Analyzed time points were 3 weeks (second dose) and 6 weeks after therapy began.

Time point meaning: peripheral blood 6 weeks after treatment start. The CDR3 totals 14 residues. V lost 4 bases and J 7 bases, leaving 16 bases between the germline ends. The germline gives CDR1 MDHEN, CDR2 SYDVKM. The chain recombines TRBV28 with TRBJ1-2; perhaps TRBD1 as D (5 bases). The TCR was taken from a man aged 60-69 years with urothelial cancer. Sequenced here: PBMCs, sampled around atezolizumab (anti-PD-L1) treatment. The CDR3: CASSYAWGVAGYTF. The CDR3, as DNA: TGTGCCAGCAGTTATGCCTGGGGGGTCGCTGGCTACACCTTC.